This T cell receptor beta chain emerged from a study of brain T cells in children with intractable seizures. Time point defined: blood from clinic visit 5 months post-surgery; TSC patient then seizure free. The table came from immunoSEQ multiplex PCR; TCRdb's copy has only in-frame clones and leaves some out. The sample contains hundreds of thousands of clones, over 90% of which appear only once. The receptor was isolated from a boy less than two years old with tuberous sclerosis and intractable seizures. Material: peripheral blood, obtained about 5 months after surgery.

The CDR3 sequence: CASSQAPGGLNEQFF. In DNA, the CDR3 is TGCGCCAGCAGCCAAGCCCCAGGGGGATTGAATGAGCAGTTCTTC. The rearrangement joins TRBV4-1 to TRBJ2-1; TRBD1 matches at 7 bases. The CDR3 contains 15 residues. CDR1 is MGHRA, CDR2 YSYEKL, per germline. The V and J ends lost 1 base and 7 bases, in that order; junction bases with no gene match: 7.